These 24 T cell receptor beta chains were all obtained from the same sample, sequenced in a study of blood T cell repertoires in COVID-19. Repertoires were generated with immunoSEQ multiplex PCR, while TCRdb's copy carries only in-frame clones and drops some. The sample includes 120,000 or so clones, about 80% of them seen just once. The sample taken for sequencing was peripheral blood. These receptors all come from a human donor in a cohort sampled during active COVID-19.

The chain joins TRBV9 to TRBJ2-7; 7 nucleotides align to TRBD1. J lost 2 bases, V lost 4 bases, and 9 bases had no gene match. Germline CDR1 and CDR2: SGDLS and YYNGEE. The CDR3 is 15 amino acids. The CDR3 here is CASSPNPGGAYEQYF. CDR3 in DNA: TGTGCCAGCAGCCCGAATCCAGGGGGAGCCTACGAGCAGTACTTC.

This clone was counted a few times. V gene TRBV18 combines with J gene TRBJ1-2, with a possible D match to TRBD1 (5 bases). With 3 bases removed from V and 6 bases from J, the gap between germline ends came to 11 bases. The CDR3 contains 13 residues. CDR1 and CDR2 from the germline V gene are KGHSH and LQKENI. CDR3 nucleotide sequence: TGTGCCAGCTCACCCGGCAGGGAAAATGGCTACACCTTC. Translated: CASSPGRENGYTF.

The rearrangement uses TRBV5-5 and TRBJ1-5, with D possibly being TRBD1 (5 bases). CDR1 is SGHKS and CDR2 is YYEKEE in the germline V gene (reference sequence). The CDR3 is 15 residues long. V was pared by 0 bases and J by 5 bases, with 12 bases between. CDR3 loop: CASSLDGTGHQPQHF. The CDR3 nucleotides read TGTGCCAGCAGCTTGGACGGAACAGGCCATCAGCCCCAGCATTTT. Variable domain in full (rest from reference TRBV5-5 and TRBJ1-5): DAGVTQSPTHLIKTRGQQVTLRCSPISGHKSVSWYQQVLGQGPQFIFQYYEKEERGRGNFPDRFSARQFPNYSSELNVNALLLGDSALYLCASSLDGTGHQPQHFGDGTRLSIL.

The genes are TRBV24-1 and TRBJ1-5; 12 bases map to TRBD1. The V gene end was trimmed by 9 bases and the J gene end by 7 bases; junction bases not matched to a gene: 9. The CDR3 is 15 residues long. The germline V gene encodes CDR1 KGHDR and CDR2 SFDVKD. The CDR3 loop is CATAGTGGSGQPQHF. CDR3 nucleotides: TGTGCCACCGCCGGGACAGGGGGCTCTGGGCAGCCCCAGCATTTT.

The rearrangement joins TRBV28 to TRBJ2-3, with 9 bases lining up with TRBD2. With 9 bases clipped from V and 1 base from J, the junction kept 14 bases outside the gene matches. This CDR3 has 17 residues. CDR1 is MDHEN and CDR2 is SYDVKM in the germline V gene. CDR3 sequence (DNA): TGTGCCAGTACCCCTAGCGGGAAAGGAACCGGCACAGATACGCAGTATTTT. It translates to CASTPSGKGTGTDTQYF.

CDR3 sequence: CASSRTGDTQYF. CDR3 sequence (DNA): TGTGCCAGCAGCCGGACTGGGGATACGCAGTATTTT. J is TRBJ2-3 and V is TRBV11-1; tentatively, D is TRBD2 (5 bases). CDR3 length: 12 amino acids. The V and J ends lost 5 bases and 6 bases respectively, with 9 bases between them. CDR1 is SGHAT, CDR2 FQDESV, per germline (reference sequence).

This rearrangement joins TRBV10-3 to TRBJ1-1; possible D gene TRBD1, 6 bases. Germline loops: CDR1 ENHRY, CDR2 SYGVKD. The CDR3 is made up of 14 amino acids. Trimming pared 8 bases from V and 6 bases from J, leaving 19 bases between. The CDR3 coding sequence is TGTGCCATCGGGGCGGACAGCCTGTTGGCTGAAGCTTTCTTT. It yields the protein CAIGADSLLAEAFF.

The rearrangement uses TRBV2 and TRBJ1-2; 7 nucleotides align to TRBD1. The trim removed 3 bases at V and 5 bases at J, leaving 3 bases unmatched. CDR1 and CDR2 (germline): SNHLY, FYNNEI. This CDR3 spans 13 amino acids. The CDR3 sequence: CASSETGLYGYTF. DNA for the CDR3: TGTGCCAGCAGTGAGACAGGGCTATATGGCTACACCTTC.

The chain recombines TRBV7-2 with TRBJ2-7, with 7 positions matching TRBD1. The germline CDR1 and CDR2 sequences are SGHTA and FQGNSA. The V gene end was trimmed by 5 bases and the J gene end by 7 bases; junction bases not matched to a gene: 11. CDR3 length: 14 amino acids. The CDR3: CASSVRQGISEQYF. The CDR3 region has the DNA TGTGCCAGCAGCGTAAGACAGGGTATCAGTGAGCAGTACTTC.

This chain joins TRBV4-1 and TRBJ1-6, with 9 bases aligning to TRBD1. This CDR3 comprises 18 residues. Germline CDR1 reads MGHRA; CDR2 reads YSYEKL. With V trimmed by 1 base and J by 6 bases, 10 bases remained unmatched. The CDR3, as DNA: TGCGCCAGCAGCCAAGTACCCCTTTGGACAGGGGTTAATTCACCCCTCCACTTT. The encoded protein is CASSQVPLWTGVNSPLHF.

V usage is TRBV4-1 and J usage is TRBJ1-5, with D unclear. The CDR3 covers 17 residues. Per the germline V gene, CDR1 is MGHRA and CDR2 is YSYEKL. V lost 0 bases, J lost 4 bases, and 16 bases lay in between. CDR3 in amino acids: CASSQDAFRGLNQPQHF. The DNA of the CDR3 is TGCGCCAGCAGCCAAGACGCCTTTAGAGGGTTAAATCAGCCCCAGCATTTT.

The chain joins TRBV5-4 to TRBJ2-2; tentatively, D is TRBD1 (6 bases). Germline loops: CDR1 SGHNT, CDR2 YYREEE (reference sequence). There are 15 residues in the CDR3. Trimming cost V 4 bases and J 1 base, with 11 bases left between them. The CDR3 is CASSLPGQNTGELFF. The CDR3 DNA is TGTGCCAGCAGCCTACCGGGACAGAACACCGGGGAGCTGTTTTTT.

CDR3 DNA: TGTGCCAGCAGCTTAGCTGGGCTAGCGGGGGCCTACGAGCAGTACTTC. Translation: CASSLAGLAGAYEQYF. V gene TRBV7-2 combines with J gene TRBJ2-7; TRBD2 matches at 10 bases. The CDR3 has 16 amino acids. Germline CDR1 reads SGHTA; CDR2 reads FQGNSA. With 0 bases clipped from V and 2 bases from J, the junction kept 4 bases outside the gene matches.

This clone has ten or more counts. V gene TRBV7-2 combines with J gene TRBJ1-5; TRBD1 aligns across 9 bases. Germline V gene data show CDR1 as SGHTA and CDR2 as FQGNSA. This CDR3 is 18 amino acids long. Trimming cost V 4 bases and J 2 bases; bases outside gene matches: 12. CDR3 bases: TGTGCCAGCAGCTCCGGGACAGGGACCTTGTCGGGCAATCAGCCCCAGCATTTT. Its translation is CASSSGTGTLSGNQPQHF.

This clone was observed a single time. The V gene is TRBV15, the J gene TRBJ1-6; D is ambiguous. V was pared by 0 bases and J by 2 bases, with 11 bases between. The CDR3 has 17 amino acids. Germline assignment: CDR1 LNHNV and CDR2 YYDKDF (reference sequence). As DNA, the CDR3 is TGTGCCACCAGCAGAGATCGGAGGGCAACCTATAATTCACCCCTCCACTTT. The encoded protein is CATSRDRRATYNSPLHF.

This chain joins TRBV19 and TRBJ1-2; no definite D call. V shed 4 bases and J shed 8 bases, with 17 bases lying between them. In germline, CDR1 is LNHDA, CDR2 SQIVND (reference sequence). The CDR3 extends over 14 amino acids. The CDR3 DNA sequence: TGTGCCAGTAGTAGTTTCCAGAGTGTCGGGGGCTACACCTTC. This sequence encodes CASSSFQSVGGYTF.

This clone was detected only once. Here the CDR3 DNA reads TGTGCCAGCAGCGTAGAGGGACAGGAGACCCAGTACTTC. Translated: CASSVEGQETQYF. This chain joins TRBV9 and TRBJ2-5, with TRBD1 matching over 7 bases. V lost 0 bases to trimming and J lost 5 bases; unmatched junction nucleotides: 1. The CDR3 loop spans 13 amino acids. Germline V CDR1 and CDR2: SGDLS, YYNGEE.

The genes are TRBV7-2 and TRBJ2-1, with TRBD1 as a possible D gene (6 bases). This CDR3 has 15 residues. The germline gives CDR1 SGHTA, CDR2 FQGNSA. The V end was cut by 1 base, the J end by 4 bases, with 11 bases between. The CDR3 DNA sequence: TGTGCCAGCAGCTTAGATACAGGGTATTACAATGAGCAGTTCTTC. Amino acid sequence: CASSLDTGYYNEQFF.

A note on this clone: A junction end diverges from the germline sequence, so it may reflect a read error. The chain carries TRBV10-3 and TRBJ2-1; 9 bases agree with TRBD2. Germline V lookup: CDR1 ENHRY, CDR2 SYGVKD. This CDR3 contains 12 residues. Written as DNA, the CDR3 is TGTGCCATCAGTGAATGGCTAGCGGGAAGCATCTTC. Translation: CAISEWLAGSIF.

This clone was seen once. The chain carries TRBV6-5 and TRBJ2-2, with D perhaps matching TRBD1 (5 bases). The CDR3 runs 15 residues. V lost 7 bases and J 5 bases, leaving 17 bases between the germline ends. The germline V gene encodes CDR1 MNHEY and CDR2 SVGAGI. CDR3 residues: CASTSLRVQTGELFF. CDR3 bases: TGTGCCAGCACCTCGCTCAGGGTTCAGACCGGGGAGCTGTTTTTT.

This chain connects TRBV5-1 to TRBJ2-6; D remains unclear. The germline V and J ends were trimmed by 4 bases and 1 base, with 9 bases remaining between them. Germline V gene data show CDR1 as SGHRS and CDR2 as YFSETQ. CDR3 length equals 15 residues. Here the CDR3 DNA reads TGCGCCAGCAGCGGCGACGGGTCTGGGGCCAACGTCCTGACTTTC. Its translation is CASSGDGSGANVLTF. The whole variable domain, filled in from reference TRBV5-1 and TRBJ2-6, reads KAGVTQTPRYLIKTRGQQVTLSCSPISGHRSVSWYQQTPGQGLQFLFEYFSETQRNKGNFPGRFSGRQFSNSRSEMNVSTLELGDSALYLCASSGDGSGANVLTFGAGSRLTVL.

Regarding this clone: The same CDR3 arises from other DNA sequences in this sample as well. CDR3 coding DNA: TGTGCCAGCAGCCAAGGAACGGGCGGGGAGACCCAGTACTTC. Protein product: CASSQGTGGETQYF. This chain uses TRBV3-1 (or the pseudogene TRBV3-2) with TRBJ2-5, with D possibly being TRBD2 (5 bases). The CDR3 loop spans 14 amino acids. V was trimmed by 1 base and J by 5 bases, leaving 11 bases between them. Germline assignment: CDR1 LGHDT and CDR2 YNNKEL (reference sequence).

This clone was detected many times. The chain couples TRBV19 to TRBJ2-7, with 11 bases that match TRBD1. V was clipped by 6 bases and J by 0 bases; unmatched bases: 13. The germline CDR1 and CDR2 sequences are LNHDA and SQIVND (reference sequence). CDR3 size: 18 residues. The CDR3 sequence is CASSQTTGTGGPSYEQYF. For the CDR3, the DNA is TGTGCCAGTAGCCAAACTACCGGGACAGGGGGTCCCTCCTACGAGCAGTACTTC. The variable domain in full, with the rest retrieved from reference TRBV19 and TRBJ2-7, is DGGITQSPKYLFRKEGQNVTLSCEQNLNHDAMYWYRQDPGQGLRLIYYSQIVNDFQKGDIAEGYSVSREKKESFPLTVTSAQKNPTAFYLCASSQTTGTGGPSYEQYFGPGTRLTVT.

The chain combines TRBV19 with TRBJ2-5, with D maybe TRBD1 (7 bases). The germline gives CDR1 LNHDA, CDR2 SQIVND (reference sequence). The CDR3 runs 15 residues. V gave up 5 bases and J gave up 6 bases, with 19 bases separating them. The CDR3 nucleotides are TGTGCCAGTAGTGTTCTCGAGGAGGGGGCGAAGACCCAGTACTTC. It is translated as CASSVLEEGAKTQYF.